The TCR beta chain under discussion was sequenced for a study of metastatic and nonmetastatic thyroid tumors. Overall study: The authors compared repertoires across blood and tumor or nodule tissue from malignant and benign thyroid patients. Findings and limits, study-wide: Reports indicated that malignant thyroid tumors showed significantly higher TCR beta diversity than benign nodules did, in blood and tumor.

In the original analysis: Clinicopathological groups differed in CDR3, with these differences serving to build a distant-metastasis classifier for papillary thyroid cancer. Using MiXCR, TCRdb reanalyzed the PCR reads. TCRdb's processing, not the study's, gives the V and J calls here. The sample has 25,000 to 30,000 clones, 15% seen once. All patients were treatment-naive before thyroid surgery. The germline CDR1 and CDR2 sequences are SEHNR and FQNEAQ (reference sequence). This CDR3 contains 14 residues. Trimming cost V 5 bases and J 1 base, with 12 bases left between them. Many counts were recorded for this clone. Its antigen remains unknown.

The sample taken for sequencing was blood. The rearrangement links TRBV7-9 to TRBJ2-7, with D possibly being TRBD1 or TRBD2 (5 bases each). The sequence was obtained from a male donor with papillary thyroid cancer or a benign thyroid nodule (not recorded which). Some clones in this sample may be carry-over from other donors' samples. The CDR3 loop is CASSPRDGSYEQYF. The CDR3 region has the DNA TGTGCCAGCAGCCCCCGGGACGGGTCCTACGAGCAGTACTTC.